This T cell receptor (beta chain) was sequenced in a study of beta chain features in type 1 diabetes. Study overall: Similarity in age, gender and cell yields was seen between patients and healthy donors. Overall study findings and caveats: Patients showed naive, central memory and Treg TCRB repertoires that appeared more similar than those of healthy donors. PCR might pick shorter templates more often, in the same way for patients and controls.

Per the germline V gene, CDR1 is LNHNV and CDR2 is YYDKDF (reference sequence). There are 15 residues in the CDR3. V was shortened by 4 bases and J by 3 bases, with 15 bases between the two germline ends. About this clone: The antigen is not known.

Of the isolated RNA, all was reverse transcribed, and so the sequenced material was expressed TCRB transcripts. Assay: immunoSEQ multiplex PCR; the TCRdb copy retains only in-frame clones and omits some. The table records about 410,000 clones, about 15% of them present only once. The material sequenced was naive CD4+ T cells from blood. The receptor was derived from a man between 25 and 39 years old in good health. The chain has TRBV15 and TRBJ1-1; a weak D match, TRBD1 (5 bases). CDR3 region: CATSKATAGYTEAFF. The CDR3 DNA sequence: TGTGCCACCAGCAAAGCGACAGCCGGGTACACTGAAGCTTTCTTT.